The rows below give T cell receptor beta chains drawn from one sample of a study of long-term antiretroviral therapy in people with HIV. TCRdb's copy holds only in-frame clones and misses some; the assay was immunoSEQ multiplex PCR. In the table there are approximately 8,800 clones, roughly 78% of which are singletons. Sequencing used unsorted PBMCs, obtained 0.6 years before starting antiretroviral therapy. These receptors all come from a man aged 35-49 years with HIV. Each CDR3 is given with its conserved first and last residue. The order of the fields is J gene, clone size, V gene, D gene, CDR3 protein, CDR3 DNA. A D gene is named only where the DNA matches it firmly. The listing skips clone size in some rows; elsewhere it reads once, few, many or a size class.

TRBJ1-2,NA,TRBV21-1,NA,CASSKVGTGTVLRLGYTF,NA
TRBJ2-4,NA,TRBV13,NA,CASSLTGPLAKNIQYF,TGTGCCAGCAGCCTTACTGGGCCCCTAGCCAAAAACATTCAGTACTTC
TRBJ2-3,NA,TRBV7-2,NA,CASSNRGGTQYF,TGTGCCAGCAGCAACAGGGGAGGTACGCAGTATTTT
TRBJ2-7,once,TRBV5-6,TRBD1,CASSLRDSSYEQYF,TGTGCCAGCAGCCTCCGGGACAGCTCCTACGAGCAGTACTTC
TRBJ2-5,few,TRBV13,NA,CASSSYSQAETQYF,TGTGCCAGCAGCTCGTATTCTCAGGCGGAGACCCAGTACTTC
TRBJ2-7,few,TRBV9,TRBD1,CASSAGQGDYEQYF,TGTGCCAGCAGCGCGGGACAGGGCGATTACGAGCAGTACTTC
TRBJ1-1,NA,TRBV19,NA,CASSASPNTEAFF,TGTGCCAGCAGCGCCTCGCCCAACACTGAAGCTTTCTTT
TRBJ1-3,NA,TRBV7-2,NA,CASSFGGSGNTIYF,TGTGCCAGCAGCTTTGGAGGCTCTGGAAACACCATATATTTT
TRBJ2-1,NA,TRBV5-4,TRBD2,CASSLNAGGYNEQFF,TGTGCCAGCAGCTTGAATGCGGGGGGCTACAATGAGCAGTTCTTC
TRBJ1-1,NA,TRBV5-1,NA,CASSLVGAGGTEAFF,TGCGCCAGCAGCTTGGTGGGGGCCGGTGGCACTGAAGCTTTCTTT
TRBJ1-2,NA,TRBV30,NA,CAWSGGYGYTF,TGTGCCTGGAGTGGAGGCTATGGCTACACCTTC
TRBJ2-7,NA,TRBV5-1,TRBD2,CASSLEGGGAYEQYF,TGCGCCAGCAGCTTGGAAGGCGGGGGGGCTTACGAGCAGTACTTC
TRBJ1-1,NA,TRBV29-1,NA,CSARDFTEAFF,TGCAGCGCCCGTGACTTCACTGAAGCTTTCTTT
TRBJ2-1,NA,TRBV7-6,TRBD1,CASSLAPGTGGNEQFF,TGTGCCAGCAGCTTAGCCCCCGGGACAGGGGGCAATGAGCAGTTCTTC
TRBJ1-4,NA,TRBV5-1,TRBD1,CASSNPQGPGEKLFF,TGCGCCAGCTCCAACCCACAGGGGCCTGGCGAAAAACTGTTTTTT
TRBJ2-7,NA,TRBV2,TRBD2,CASSERSSGGPPYEQYF,TGTGCCAGCAGTGAAAGATCAAGCGGGGGGCCCCCCTACGAGCAGTACTTC
TRBJ2-2,NA,TRBV5-1,NA,CASTPRTGDTGELFF,TGCGCCAGCACCCCAAGGACCGGTGACACCGGGGAGCTGTTTTTT
TRBJ2-3,NA,TRBV5-6,NA,CASSLVASPQYF,TGTGCCAGCAGCTTGGTGGCGTCACCGCAGTATTTT
TRBJ1-1,NA,TRBV27,TRBD1,CASSAGQGYTEAFF,TGTGCCAGCAGTGCGGGACAGGGTTACACTGAAGCTTTCTTT
TRBJ1-1,few,TRBV7-8,NA,CASSLASTSSTEAFF,TGTGCCAGCAGCTTAGCGTCTACCAGCTCCACTGAAGCTTTCTTT
TRBJ1-1,NA,TRBV18,NA,CASSPKGMNTEAFF,TGTGCCAGCTCACCAAAGGGTATGAACACTGAAGCTTTCTTT
TRBJ1-2,NA,TRBV7-2,TRBD1,CASSLDSGQGVYGYTF,TGTGCCAGCAGCTTAGATTCGGGACAGGGGGTCTATGGCTACACCTTC
TRBJ1-4,NA,TRBV7-9,NA,CASSLDWGNEKLFF,TGTGCCAGCAGCTTAGATTGGGGGAATGAAAAACTGTTTTTT
TRBJ2-1,NA,TRBV27,TRBD1,CASSLSSGGMNEQFF,TGTGCCAGCAGTTTATCGTCAGGGGGCATGAATGAGCAGTTCTTC
TRBJ1-3,NA,TRBV7-9,NA,CASSLLQGMGGNTIYF,TGTGCCAGCAGCCTACTACAGGGTATGGGTGGAAACACCATATATTTT
TRBJ2-1,few,TRBV5-6,NA,CASSLKPSNEQFF,TGTGCCAGCAGCCTTAAACCCTCCAATGAGCAGTTCTTC
TRBJ2-1,NA,TRBV9,NA,CASSEGGGGYNEQFF,TGTGCCAGCAGTGAGGGGGGGGGAGGCTACAATGAGCAGTTCTTC
TRBJ1-3,NA,TRBV7-9,NA,CASSLYRGLPGNTIYF,TGTGCCAGCAGCTTATATCGGGGGTTGCCTGGAAACACCATATATTTT
TRBJ2-7,NA,TRBV19,NA,CASSIGTAYEQYF,TGTGCCAGTAGTATAGGTACAGCCTACGAGCAGTACTTC
TRBJ1-1,NA,TRBV10-2,NA,CASTGLTGNTEAFF,TGCGCCAGCACGGGGTTGACAGGGAACACTGAAGCTTTCTTT
TRBJ2-2,once,TRBV7-9,NA,CASNSAGSNTGELFF,TGTGCCAGCAACTCAGCAGGCTCCAACACCGGGGAGCTGTTTTTT
TRBJ1-2,NA,TRBV7-9,TRBD1,CASSLQGGDYGYTF,TGTGCCAGCAGCTTACAGGGGGGTGACTATGGCTACACCTTC
TRBJ2-7,once,TRBV7-9,NA,CASSPSRNEQYF,TGTGCCAGCAGCCCCTCTAGGAACGAGCAGTACTTC
TRBJ1-5,NA,TRBV28,NA,CASRNLGAGADQPQHF,TGTGCCAGCAGGAACCTGGGAGCAGGGGCTGATCAGCCCCAGCATTTT
TRBJ2-1,medium-sized,TRBV11-3,NA,CASSAPFEQFF,TGTGCCAGCAGCGCCCCTTTTGAGCAGTTCTTC
TRBJ1-1,NA,TRBV19,NA,CASSTDNTEAFF,TGTGCCAGTAGTACTGATAACACTGAAGCTTTCTTT
TRBJ1-2,NA,TRBV18,NA,CASSADGRSNYGYTF,TGTGCCAGCTCAGCGGACGGCCGAAGTAACTATGGCTACACCTTC
TRBJ2-2,NA,TRBV27,NA,CASRLGTTGELFF,TGTGCCAGCAGGCTTGGGACCACCGGGGAGCTGTTTTTT
TRBJ2-6,NA,TRBV5-1,NA,CASSLEGSGANVLTF,TGCGCCAGCAGCTTGGAGGGCTCTGGGGCCAACGTCCTGACTTTC